This T cell receptor (beta chain) was sequenced in a study of cytotoxic CD8 clonotypes in ibrutinib-treated CLL. As for the study in general: For this cohort, patients were roughly eleven relapsed/refractory and some 15 treatment-naive, while roughly 17 were IGHV unmutated. Mean per-sample yields comprised about 250,000 productive templates and tens of thousands of productive rearrangements. Findings and limits, study-wide: T-cell clonality at baseline went above that of age-matched healthy donors and rose and fell with circulating CD8+ T-cell counts.

Remarks on this clone: The antigen is not known.

Clones were sequenced by immunoSEQ multiplex PCR, and TCRdb holds only the in-frame ones, with some missing. The sample includes 110,000 to 150,000 clones, about 91% of them seen just once. The sequence derives from a human donor with chronic lymphocytic leukemia. The sample in question was PBMCs, obtained after 12 months of ibrutinib treatment.

The CDR3 nucleotides read TGTGCCAGTTGTAGGGGCTCGGCAAGCAATCAGCCCCAGCATTTT. Translated: CASCRGSASNQPQHF. The chain joins TRBV19 to TRBJ1-5; weak D call: TRBD1 (5 bases). CDR3 size: 15 residues. V was pared by 8 bases and J by 1 base, with 15 bases between. CDR1 and CDR2 (germline): LNHDA, SQIVND (reference sequence).